The table lists the clone carrying this T cell receptor (beta chain) with a count of one. This sample is part of a study of shared T cell receptors in the human thymus. TCRdb keeps only in-frame clones here, not all; method: immunoSEQ multiplex PCR. This table has roughly 550,000 clones, 70% to 80% appearing once. The sample was also reused in another study, on human thymus T cells. That paper adds: In corrective heart surgery, resections were taken, and these provided the thymus tissue.

The sample comprised thymocytes. The sequence derives from a boy under three years old with a congenital heart defect.

This chain's CDR3 is CASSAPGQSSYEQYF. The CDR3 nucleotides are TGTGCCAGCAGTGCGCCGGGACAAAGCTCCTACGAGCAGTACTTC. The V call is TRBV2, the J call TRBJ2-7; D is possibly TRBD1 (6 bases). CDR1 and CDR2 from the germline V gene are SNHLY and FYNNEI. Deletions cut 4 bases from V and 0 bases from J, with 13 bases between. This CDR3 spans 15 amino acids. Full variable domain (outside the CDR3, taken from reference TRBV2 and TRBJ2-7): EPEVTQTPSHQVTQMGQEVILRCVPISNHLYFYWYRQILGQKVEFLVSFYNNEISEKSEIFDDQFSVERPDGSNFTLKIRSTKLEDSAMYFCASSAPGQSSYEQYFGPGTRLTVT.